Each of the 5 T cell receptor beta chains below was sequenced from the same sample in a study of T cell responses to AZD1222 COVID-19 vaccine. Sequencing used immunoSEQ multiplex PCR; TCRdb keeps in-frame clones, though not all of them. Among some 79,000 clones, less than 85% were seen once, and the ten largest hold around 50%. The specimen comprised peripheral blood, sampled 28 days after the second AZD1222 dose. The receptors derive from an adult who received the AZD1222 COVID-19 vaccine.

The rearrangement uses TRBV28 and TRBJ1-5, with D unresolved. The germline V gene has CDR1 MDHEN and CDR2 SYDVKM. There are 16 residues in the CDR3. V lost 3 bases and J lost 0, with 12 bases in between. This CDR3 reads CASSFRGAYSNQPQHF. The CDR3 coding sequence is TGTGCCAGCAGTTTTCGGGGAGCTTATAGCAATCAGCCCCAGCATTTT.

V gene TRBV19 combines with J gene TRBJ1-1; 7 nucleotides agree with TRBD1. With V trimmed by 5 bases and J by 3 bases, 9 bases remained unmatched. Germline V CDR1 and CDR2: LNHDA, SQIVND (reference sequence). CDR3 length: 15 amino acids. CDR3 sequence reads: CASSQGGRAYTEAFF. CDR3 DNA: TGTGCCAGTAGTCAGGGGGGCCGCGCCTACACTGAAGCTTTCTTT. Based on the CDR3 plus reference TRBV19 and TRBJ1-1, the full variable domain is DGGITQSPKYLFRKEGQNVTLSCEQNLNHDAMYWYRQDPGQGLRLIYYSQIVNDFQKGDIAEGYSVSREKKESFPLTVTSAQKNPTAFYLCASSQGGRAYTEAFFGQGTRLTVV.

J is TRBJ2-3 and V is TRBV7-2; the D gene is possibly TRBD1 (6 bases). V gave up 5 bases and J gave up 2 bases, with 14 bases separating them. The CDR3 sequence is 15 residues long. Germline V gene sequence: CDR1 SGHTA, CDR2 FQGNSA. The CDR3 sequence is CASSSPGHPTDTQYF. CDR3 coding DNA: TGTGCCAGCAGCAGTCCGGGACACCCCACAGATACGCAGTATTTT.

This clone was counted between two and nine times. The chain is built from TRBV7-3 and TRBJ2-3; 8 nucleotides match TRBD2. CDR1 and CDR2 from the germline V gene are SGHTA and FQGTGA. Losses at the gene ends were 3 bases for V and 6 bases for J; bases not matched to a gene: 2. CDR3 size: 13 residues. The CDR3 sequence: CASSLREDDTQYF. DNA for the CDR3: TGTGCCAGCAGCTTGCGGGAGGACGATACGCAGTATTTT.

The chain couples TRBV5-1 to TRBJ2-3, with 9 bases lining up with TRBD1. The CDR3 runs 14 residues. Germline V gene sequence: CDR1 SGHRS, CDR2 YFSETQ. The V gene end was trimmed by 4 bases and the J gene end by 3 bases; junction bases not matched to a gene: 3. The CDR3 spells CASSVGQGTDTQYF. In DNA, the CDR3 is TGCGCCAGCAGCGTAGGACAGGGGACAGATACGCAGTATTTT.